Shown below are 4 T cell receptor beta chains from a single sample sequenced in a study of T cell responses to AZD1222 COVID-19 vaccine. Using immunoSEQ multiplex PCR, the repertoire was profiled, and TCRdb retains in-frame clones only, with some absent. Of 110,000 to 150,000 clones listed, about 93% are singletons. Sequenced material: peripheral blood, taken on day 0 of AZD1222 vaccination. The receptors were sampled from an adult in good health.

This chain joins TRBV10-3 and TRBJ1-2; D is uncertain. Germline lookup yields CDR1 ENHRY and CDR2 SYGVKD. The V gene lost 7 bases and the J gene lost 5 bases, with 14 bases spanning the gap. This CDR3 region has 13 residues. The CDR3 nucleotides read TGTGCCATCACCACCGTAGTCGGTTATGGCTACACCTTC. Amino acids: CAITTVVGYGYTF.

The gene calls are TRBV7-2 and TRBJ1-3, with D perhaps TRBD1 (5 bases). V dropped 0 bases and J dropped 0 bases, with 12 bases sitting between them. This CDR3 has 17 residues. From germline, CDR1 is SGHTA and CDR2 FQGNSA. CDR3 residues: CASSLASQGTSGNTIYF. Written as DNA, the CDR3 is TGTGCCAGCAGCTTAGCGTCTCAGGGAACCTCTGGAAACACCATATATTTT.

On this clone itself: Other DNA sequences in this sample translate to the same CDR3. The chain employs TRBV9 and TRBJ2-7; the D is unclear. The germline CDR1 and CDR2 sequences are SGDLS and YYNGEE. The CDR3 runs to 13 residues. Trimming stripped 0 bases from V and 1 base from J, with 5 bases between. Here the CDR3 reads CASSVDGSYEQYF. The CDR3 region has the DNA TGTGCCAGCAGCGTAGACGGTTCCTACGAGCAGTACTTC.

The chain uses TRBV30 and TRBJ1-2, with D perhaps TRBD1 (5 bases). Germline V lookup: CDR1 GTSNPN, CDR2 SVGIG (reference sequence). The length of the CDR3 is 15 residues. Deletions cut 2 bases from V and 4 bases from J, with 17 bases between. The CDR3: CAWSYGQTRSYGYTF. As DNA, the CDR3 is TGTGCCTGGAGTTATGGACAAACACGAAGCTATGGCTACACCTTC.